These 19 T cell receptor beta chains share one sample of origin, sequenced in a study of blood T cell repertoires in COVID-19. The table came from immunoSEQ multiplex PCR; TCRdb's copy has only in-frame clones and leaves some out. Among 250,000 to 300,000 clones listed, 90% were seen once. Sequences were obtained from peripheral blood. These receptor sequences come from a woman in her sixties with COVID-19, enrolled during active disease.

This sequence joins TRBV12-3 or TRBV12-4 and TRBJ1-1, with no clear D. Trimming left V 5 bases short and J 0 bases short, with 7 bases between. CDR3 size: 13 residues. CDR3 protein: CASSGHLNTEAFF. The CDR3 DNA reads as TGTGCCAGCAGTGGGCACTTGAACACTGAAGCTTTCTTT.

This clone was seen just once. This sequence joins TRBV5-1 and TRBJ2-7; D remains ambiguous. From germline, CDR1 is SGHRS and CDR2 YFSETQ. The length of the CDR3 is 14 residues. The ends were cut back, 0 bases at V and 2 bases at J, with 9 bases in the middle. The CDR3 protein is CASSLVQSTYEQYF. In DNA form, the CDR3 reads TGCGCCAGCAGCTTGGTACAGTCCACCTACGAGCAGTACTTC.

This clone is a singleton in its sample. The chain links TRBV18 to TRBJ2-3, with 9 nucleotides matching TRBD2. The CDR3 has 16 amino acids. From germline, CDR1 is KGHSH and CDR2 LQKENI. The V gene end was trimmed by 3 bases and the J gene end by 5 bases; junction bases not matched to a gene: 9. In nucleotides, the CDR3 is TGTGCCAGCTCACCTCTCAGCGGGGGGTTTATAGATACGCAGTATTTT. Its translation: CASSPLSGGFIDTQYF.

The chain has TRBV30 and TRBJ1-5; D is unresolved. CDR1 and CDR2 from the germline V gene are GTSNPN and SVGIG (reference sequence). The CDR3 has 14 amino acids. V was cut by 0 bases and J by 5 bases, with 11 bases left in between. CDR3 in amino acids: CAWSVQQTYQPQHF. CDR3 in DNA: TGTGCCTGGAGTGTACAACAGACGTATCAGCCCCAGCATTTT.

V and J are TRBV10-3 and TRBJ1-5; D is perhaps TRBD1 (6 bases). The CDR3 covers 15 residues. Germline V gene data show CDR1 as ENHRY and CDR2 as SYGVKD. V was trimmed by 2 bases and J by 6 bases, leaving 14 bases between them. The CDR3 sequence: CAISETRQESQPQHF. As DNA, the CDR3 is TGTGCCATCAGTGAGACTCGACAGGAGAGTCAGCCCCAGCATTTT.

This chain links TRBV2 with TRBJ1-2, with 8 bases aligning to TRBD1. J lost 3 bases, V lost 3 bases, and 0 bases had no gene match. The CDR3 has 13 residues. Germline V lookup: CDR1 SNHLY, CDR2 FYNNEI. DNA for the CDR3: TGTGCCAGCAGTGAGACAGGGGACTATGGCTACACCTTC. Its translation: CASSETGDYGYTF.

The chain is built from TRBV27 and TRBJ1-4, with 7 bases identical to TRBD1. CDR1 is MNHEY and CDR2 is SMNVEV in the germline V gene (reference sequence). The CDR3 is 15 amino acids. Trimming cost V 5 bases and J 7 bases; bases outside gene matches: 10. The CDR3 here is CASSPERGRVEKLFF. The CDR3 bases are TGTGCCAGCAGTCCAGAGAGGGGGCGGGTTGAAAAACTGTTTTTT.

The chain is built from TRBV6-1 and TRBJ2-5; D unresolved. The V gene's germline CDR1 is MNHNS and CDR2 SASEGT. The CDR3 has 12 residues. V was clipped by 0 bases and J by 4 bases, with 3 bases between them. The CDR3 DNA reads as TGTGCCAGCAGTGAAGCGAGAGAGACCCAGTACTTC. Amino acids: CASSEARETQYF.

The chain uses TRBV10-3 and TRBJ1-1; D not certain. Trimming stripped 9 bases from V and 1 base from J, with 21 bases between. The V gene's germline CDR1 is ENHRY and CDR2 SYGVKD. This CDR3 is built from 16 residues. The CDR3 here is CAIHGRLGEGNTEAFF. CDR3 DNA sequence: TGTGCCATACACGGCAGGCTAGGAGAGGGGAACACTGAAGCTTTCTTT.

J is TRBJ1-2 and V is TRBV5-1; 9 positions agree with TRBD1. This CDR3 comprises 15 residues. The ends lost 0 bases at V and 4 bases at J; junction bases unmatched: 4. Germline V gene sequence: CDR1 SGHRS, CDR2 YFSETQ. The CDR3 DNA sequence: TGCGCCAGCAGCTTGGAACCGGGACAGGGCTATGGCTACACCTTC. Translated: CASSLEPGQGYGYTF.

The V and J genes are TRBV2 and TRBJ2-7; 7 bases align to TRBD2. V dropped 6 bases and J dropped 8; count of bases not matched to a gene: 10. The germline V gene has CDR1 SNHLY and CDR2 FYNNEI. The CDR3 is made up of 13 amino acids. CDR3 nucleotide sequence: TGTGCCAGCAGCCCCGGCGGGGGAAGGCAGCAGTACTTC. It codes for CASSPGGGRQQYF.

This clone showed up just a few times. The chain couples TRBV10-3 to TRBJ2-1; 11 bases are shared with TRBD1. There are 15 residues in the CDR3. In germline, CDR1 is ENHRY, CDR2 SYGVKD. The V and J ends lost 4 bases and 2 bases, in that order; junction bases with no gene match: 1. CDR3 sequence reads: CAISGDRGAYNEQFF. The CDR3 nucleotides are TGTGCCATCAGTGGGGACAGGGGGGCCTACAATGAGCAGTTCTTC.

This rearrangement joins TRBV21-1 to TRBJ2-6; TRBD1 is the table's D call and was not checked against the DNA. TRBV21-1 is shown as a pseudogene. The CDR3 loop spans 18 amino acids. The CDR3 nucleotides are TGTGCCAGCAGCAAAGCCCCGGTAGGGGAAGCTGGGGCCAACGTCCTGACTTTC. Translating it yields CASSKAPVGEAGANVLTF.

The chain combines TRBV19 with TRBJ2-6, with TRBD1 matching over 8 bases. Per germline, CDR1 LNHDA and CDR2 SQIVND (reference sequence). V lost 3 bases and J lost 4; bases outside the gene matches: 2. This CDR3 has 15 amino acids. DNA of the CDR3: TGTGCCAGTAGTATTGGGACAGGAGGGGCCAACGTCCTGACTTTC. Its protein product is CASSIGTGGANVLTF.

The chain recombines TRBV18 with TRBJ1-1, with D possibly matching TRBD1 (5 bases). CDR1 and CDR2 (germline): KGHSH, LQKENI. The V gene lost 2 bases and the J gene lost 10 bases, with 14 bases spanning the gap. CDR3 length: 13 residues. The CDR3 region has the DNA TGTGCCAGCTCACCAGTGGTAGACGGGGGAGCTTTCTTT. Protein sequence: CASSPVVDGGAFF. The variable domain in full, with the rest retrieved from reference TRBV18 and TRBJ1-1, is NAGVMQNPRHLVRRRGQEARLRCSPMKGHSHVYWYRQLPEEGLKFMVYLQKENIIDESGMPKERFSAEFPKEGPSILRIQQVVRGDSAAYFCASSPVVDGGAFFGQGTRLTVV.

J is TRBJ1-2 and V is TRBV29-1; 7 nucleotides align to TRBD1. From germline, CDR1 is SQVTM and CDR2 ANQGSEA. This CDR3 has 12 residues. V lost 7 bases to trimming and J lost 2 bases; unmatched junction nucleotides: 4. CDR3 DNA sequence: TGCAGCGGGCAGACAGGGAACTATGGCTACACCTTC. As protein: CSGQTGNYGYTF.

CDR3 residues: CASSPQDREGYTF. For the CDR3, the DNA is TGTGCCAGCTCACCACAGGACAGGGAAGGCTACACCTTC. The genes are TRBV18 and TRBJ1-2; 8 bases map to TRBD1. V shed 1 base and J 8 bases; nucleotides not matched to a gene: 3. Germline values: CDR1 KGHSH, CDR2 LQKENI. The CDR3 sequence is 13 residues long.

The chain employs TRBV6-5 and TRBJ1-3; D gene ambiguous. V lost 2 bases to trimming and J lost 4 bases, with 9 bases between them. This CDR3 has 14 amino acids. The germline CDR1 and CDR2 sequences are MNHEY and SVGAGI. CDR3 sequence reads: CASSYGDTGNTIYF. CDR3 nucleotides: TGTGCCAGCAGTTACGGAGATACAGGAAACACCATATATTTT.

This chain connects TRBV5-8 to TRBJ1-2; D is ambiguous. The CDR3 has 13 residues. Deletions cut 0 bases from V and 2 bases from J, with 5 bases between. Germline-derived CDR1 and CDR2 are SGHTS and YDEGEE. CDR3 protein: CASSLGGNYGYTF. DNA of the CDR3: TGTGCCAGCAGCTTGGGCGGGAACTATGGCTACACCTTC.